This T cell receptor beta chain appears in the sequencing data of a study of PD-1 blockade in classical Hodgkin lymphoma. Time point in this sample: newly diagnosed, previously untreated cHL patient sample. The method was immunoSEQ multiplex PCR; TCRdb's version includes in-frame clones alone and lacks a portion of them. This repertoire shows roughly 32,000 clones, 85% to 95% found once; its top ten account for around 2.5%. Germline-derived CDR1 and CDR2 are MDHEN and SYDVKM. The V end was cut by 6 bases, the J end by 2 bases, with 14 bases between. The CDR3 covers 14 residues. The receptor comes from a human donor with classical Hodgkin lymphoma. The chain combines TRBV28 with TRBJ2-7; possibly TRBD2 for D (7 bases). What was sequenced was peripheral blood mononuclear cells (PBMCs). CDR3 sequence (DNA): TGTGCCAGCAGCCCCCCGGGGGGCACCTACGAGCAGTACTTC. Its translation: CASSPPGGTYEQYF.